This entry features one T cell receptor (beta chain) sequence. Germline V gene sequence: CDR1 SGHRS, CDR2 YFSETQ. J gave up 4 bases and V 4 bases, and 3 bases lay outside the gene matches. The CDR3 is 14 residues long. This record belongs to a study of cytomegalovirus exposure and HLA in healthy donors. These donors were members of the roughly 130-subject validation cohort, a group separate from the approximately 700-subject first cohort. Some clones are missing from TCRdb's copy, which holds only in-frame ones; the method was immunoSEQ multiplex PCR. The repertoire holds about 82,000 clones, with 90% to 95% as singletons.

The sequence derives from a man younger than 35 in good health and CMV-seronegative. What was sequenced was PBMCs. The rearrangement links TRBV5-1 to TRBJ2-5, with 11 bases aligning to TRBD2. The CDR3 DNA sequence: TGCGCCAGCAGCGCACTAGCGGGGGTAGAGACCCAGTACTTC. The encoded protein is CASSALAGVETQYF.